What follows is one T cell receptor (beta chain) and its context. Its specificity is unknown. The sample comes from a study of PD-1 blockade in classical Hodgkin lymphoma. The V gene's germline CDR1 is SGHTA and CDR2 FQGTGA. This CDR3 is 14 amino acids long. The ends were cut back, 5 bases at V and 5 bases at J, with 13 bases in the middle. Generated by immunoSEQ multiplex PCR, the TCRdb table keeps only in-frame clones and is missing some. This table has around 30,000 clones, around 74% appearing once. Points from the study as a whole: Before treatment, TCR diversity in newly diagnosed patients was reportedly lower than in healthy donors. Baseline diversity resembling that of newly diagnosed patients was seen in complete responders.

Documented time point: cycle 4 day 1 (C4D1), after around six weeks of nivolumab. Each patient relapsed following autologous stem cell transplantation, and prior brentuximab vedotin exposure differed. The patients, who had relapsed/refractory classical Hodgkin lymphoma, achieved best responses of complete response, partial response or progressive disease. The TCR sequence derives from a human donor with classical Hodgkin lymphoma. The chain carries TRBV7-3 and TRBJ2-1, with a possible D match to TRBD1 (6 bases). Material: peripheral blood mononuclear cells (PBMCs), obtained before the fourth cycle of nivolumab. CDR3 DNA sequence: TGTGCCAGCAGCGGGGGCGGATCAAACAATGAGCAGTTCTTC. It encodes CASSGGGSNNEQFF. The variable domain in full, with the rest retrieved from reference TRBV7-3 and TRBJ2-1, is GAGVSQTPSNKVTEKGKYVELRCDPISGHTALYWYRQSLGQGPEFLIYFQGTGAADDSGLPNDRFFAVRPEGSVSTLKIQRTERGDSAVYLCASSGGGSNNEQFFGPGTRLTVL.